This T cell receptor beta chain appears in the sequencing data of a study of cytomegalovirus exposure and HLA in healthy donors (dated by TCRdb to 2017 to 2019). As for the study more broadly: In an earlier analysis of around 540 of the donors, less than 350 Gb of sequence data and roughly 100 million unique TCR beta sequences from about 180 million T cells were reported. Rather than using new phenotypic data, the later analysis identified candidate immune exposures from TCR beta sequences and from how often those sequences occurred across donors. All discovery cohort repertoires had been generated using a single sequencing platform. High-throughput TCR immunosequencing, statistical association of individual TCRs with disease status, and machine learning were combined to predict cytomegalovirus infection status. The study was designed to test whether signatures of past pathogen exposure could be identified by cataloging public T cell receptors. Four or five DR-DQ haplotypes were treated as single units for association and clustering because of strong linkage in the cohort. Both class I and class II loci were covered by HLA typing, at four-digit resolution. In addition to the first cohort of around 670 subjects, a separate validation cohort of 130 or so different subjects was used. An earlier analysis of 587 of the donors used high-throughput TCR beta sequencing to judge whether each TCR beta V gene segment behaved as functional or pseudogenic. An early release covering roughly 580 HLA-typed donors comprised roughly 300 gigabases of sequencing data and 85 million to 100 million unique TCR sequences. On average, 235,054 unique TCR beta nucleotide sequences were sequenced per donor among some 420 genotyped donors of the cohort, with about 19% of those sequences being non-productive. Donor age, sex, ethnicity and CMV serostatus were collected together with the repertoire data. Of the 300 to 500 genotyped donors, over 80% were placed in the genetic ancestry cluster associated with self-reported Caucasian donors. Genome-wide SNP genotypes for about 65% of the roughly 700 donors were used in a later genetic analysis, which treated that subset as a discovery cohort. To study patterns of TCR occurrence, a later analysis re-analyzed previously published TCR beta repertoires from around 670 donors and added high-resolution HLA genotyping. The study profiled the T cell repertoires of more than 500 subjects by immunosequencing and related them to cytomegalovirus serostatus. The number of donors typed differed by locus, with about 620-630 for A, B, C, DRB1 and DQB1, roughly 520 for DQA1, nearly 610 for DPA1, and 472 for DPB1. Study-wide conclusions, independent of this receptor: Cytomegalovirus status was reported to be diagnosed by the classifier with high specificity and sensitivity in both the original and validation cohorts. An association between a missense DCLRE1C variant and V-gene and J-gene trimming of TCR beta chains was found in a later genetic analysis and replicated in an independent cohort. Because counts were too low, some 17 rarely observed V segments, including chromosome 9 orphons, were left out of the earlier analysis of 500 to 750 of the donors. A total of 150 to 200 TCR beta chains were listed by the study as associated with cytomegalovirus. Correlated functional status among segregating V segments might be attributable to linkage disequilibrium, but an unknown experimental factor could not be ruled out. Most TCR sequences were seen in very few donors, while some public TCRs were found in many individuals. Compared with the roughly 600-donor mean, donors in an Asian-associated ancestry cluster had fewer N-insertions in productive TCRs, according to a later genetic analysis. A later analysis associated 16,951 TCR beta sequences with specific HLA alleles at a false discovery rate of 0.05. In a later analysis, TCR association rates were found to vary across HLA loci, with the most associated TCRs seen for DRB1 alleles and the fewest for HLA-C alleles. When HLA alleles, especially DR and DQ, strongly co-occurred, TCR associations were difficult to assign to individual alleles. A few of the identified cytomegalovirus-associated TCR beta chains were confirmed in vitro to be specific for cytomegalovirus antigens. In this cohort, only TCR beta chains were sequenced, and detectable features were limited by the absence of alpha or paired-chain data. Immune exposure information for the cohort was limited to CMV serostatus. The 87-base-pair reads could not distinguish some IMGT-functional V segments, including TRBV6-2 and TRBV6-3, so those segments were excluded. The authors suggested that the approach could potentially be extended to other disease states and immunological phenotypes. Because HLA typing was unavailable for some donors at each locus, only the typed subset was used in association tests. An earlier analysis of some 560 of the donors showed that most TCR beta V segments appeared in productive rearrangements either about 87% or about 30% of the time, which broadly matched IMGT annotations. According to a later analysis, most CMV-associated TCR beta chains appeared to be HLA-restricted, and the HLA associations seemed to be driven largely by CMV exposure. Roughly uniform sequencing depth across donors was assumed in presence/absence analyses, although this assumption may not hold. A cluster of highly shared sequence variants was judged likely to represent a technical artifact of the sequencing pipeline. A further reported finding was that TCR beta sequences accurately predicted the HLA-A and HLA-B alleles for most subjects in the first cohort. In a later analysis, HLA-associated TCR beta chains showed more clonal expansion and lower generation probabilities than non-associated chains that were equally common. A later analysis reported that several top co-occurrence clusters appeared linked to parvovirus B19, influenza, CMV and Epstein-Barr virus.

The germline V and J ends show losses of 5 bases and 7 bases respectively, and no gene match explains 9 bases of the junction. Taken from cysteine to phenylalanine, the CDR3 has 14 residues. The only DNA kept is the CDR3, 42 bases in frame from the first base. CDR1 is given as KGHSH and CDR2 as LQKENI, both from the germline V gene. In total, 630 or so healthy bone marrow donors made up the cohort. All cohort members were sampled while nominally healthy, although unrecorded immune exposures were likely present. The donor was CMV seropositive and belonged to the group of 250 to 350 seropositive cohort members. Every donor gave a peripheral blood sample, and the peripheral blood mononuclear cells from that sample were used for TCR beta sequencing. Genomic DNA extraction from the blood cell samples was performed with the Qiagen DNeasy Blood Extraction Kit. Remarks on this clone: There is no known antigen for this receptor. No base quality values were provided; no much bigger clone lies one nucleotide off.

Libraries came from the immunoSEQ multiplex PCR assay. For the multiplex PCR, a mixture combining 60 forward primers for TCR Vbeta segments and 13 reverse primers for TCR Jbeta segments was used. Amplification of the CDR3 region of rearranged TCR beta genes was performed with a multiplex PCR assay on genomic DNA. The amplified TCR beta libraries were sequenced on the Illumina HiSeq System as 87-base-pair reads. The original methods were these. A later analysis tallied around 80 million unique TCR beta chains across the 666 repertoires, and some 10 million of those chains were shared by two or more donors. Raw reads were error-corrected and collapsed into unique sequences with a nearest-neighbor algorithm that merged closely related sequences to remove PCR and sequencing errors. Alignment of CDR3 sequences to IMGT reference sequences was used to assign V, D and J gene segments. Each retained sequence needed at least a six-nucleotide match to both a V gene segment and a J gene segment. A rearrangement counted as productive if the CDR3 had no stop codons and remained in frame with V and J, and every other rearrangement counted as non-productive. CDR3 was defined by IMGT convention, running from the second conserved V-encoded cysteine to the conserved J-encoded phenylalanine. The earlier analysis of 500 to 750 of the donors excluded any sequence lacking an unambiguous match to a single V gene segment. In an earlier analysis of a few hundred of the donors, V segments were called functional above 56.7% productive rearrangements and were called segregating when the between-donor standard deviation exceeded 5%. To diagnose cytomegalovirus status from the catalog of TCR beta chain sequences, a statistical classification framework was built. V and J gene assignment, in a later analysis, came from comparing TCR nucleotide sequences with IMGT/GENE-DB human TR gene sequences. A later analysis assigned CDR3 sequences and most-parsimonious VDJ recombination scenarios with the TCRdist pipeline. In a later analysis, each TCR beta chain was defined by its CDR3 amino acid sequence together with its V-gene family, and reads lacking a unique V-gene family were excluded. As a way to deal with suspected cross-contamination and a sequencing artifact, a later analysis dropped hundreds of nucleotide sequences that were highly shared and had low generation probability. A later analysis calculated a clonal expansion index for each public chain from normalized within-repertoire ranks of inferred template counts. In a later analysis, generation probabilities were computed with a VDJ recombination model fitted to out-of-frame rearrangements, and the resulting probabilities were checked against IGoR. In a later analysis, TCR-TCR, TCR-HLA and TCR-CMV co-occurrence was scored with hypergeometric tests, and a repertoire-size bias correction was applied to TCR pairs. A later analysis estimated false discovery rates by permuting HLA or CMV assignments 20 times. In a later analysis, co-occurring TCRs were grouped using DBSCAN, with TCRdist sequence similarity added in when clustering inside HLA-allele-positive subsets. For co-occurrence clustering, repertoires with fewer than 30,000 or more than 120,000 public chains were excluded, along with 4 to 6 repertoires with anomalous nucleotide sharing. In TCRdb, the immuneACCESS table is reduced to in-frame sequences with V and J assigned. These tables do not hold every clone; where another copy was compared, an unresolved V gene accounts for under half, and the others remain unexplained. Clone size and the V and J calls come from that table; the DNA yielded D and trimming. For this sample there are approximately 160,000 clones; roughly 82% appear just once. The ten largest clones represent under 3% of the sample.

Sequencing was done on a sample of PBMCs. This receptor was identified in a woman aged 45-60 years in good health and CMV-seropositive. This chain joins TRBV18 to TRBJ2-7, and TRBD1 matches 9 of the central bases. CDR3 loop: CASSARQGGWEQYF. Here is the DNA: TGTGCCAGCTCAGCCCGACAGGGGGGTTGGGAGCAGTACTTC.